These T cell receptor beta chains were read from a single sample in a study of Graves' ophthalmopathy and Graves' hyperthyroidism. MiXCR, applied by TCRdb to the multiplex PCR reads, yields one record per CDR3 protein. In the table there are some 520,000 distinct CDR3 sequences, around 14% of which are singletons. The sequenced sample was blood. All receptors come from a woman aged 30 to 39 with Graves' ophthalmopathy. The CDR3 runs from the conserved cysteine through the conserved F or W.

v_gene,j_gene,CDR3aa
TRBV7-2,TRBJ2-7,CALTGSYEQYF
TRBV2,TRBJ2-7,CASSGGGGRSYEQYF
TRBV6-1,TRBJ2-7,CASSPLRNGVYEQYF
TRBV6-2/TRBV6-3,TRBJ1-5,CASSLVRESLLRSQPQHF
TRBV20-1,TRBJ2-1,CSARDYREHGEQFF
TRBV9,TRBJ1-1,CASSVAGGAGNTEAFF
TRBV30,TRBJ1-1,CAWTPGVGQNTEAFF
TRBV5-4,TRBJ1-6,CASSLGEERALHF
TRBV6-1,TRBJ1-2,CASSEVIGRSAYGYTF
TRBV29-1,TRBJ1-1,CSVRGPTEAFF
TRBV30,TRBJ2-2,CAWSVQSGRDTGELFF
TRBV12-3/TRBV12-4,TRBJ2-2,CASRPQGAGAGELFF
TRBV6-5,TRBJ1-3,CASSYRTGSSGNTIYF
TRBV5-1,TRBJ1-3,CASRSGATGNTIYF
TRBV30,TRBJ1-2,CAWSVSLYGYTF
TRBV29-1,TRBJ1-1,CSVIRGLGTEAFF
TRBV20-1,TRBJ1-1,CSARLEAFF
TRBV7-3,TRBJ2-7,CASSLSRGTSYEQYF
TRBV6-5,TRBJ1-6,CASSYFPDGYNSPLHF
TRBV5-1,TRBJ2-4,CASSLEGTGIKYF
TRBV4-1,TRBJ1-2,CASSQVGTDTYGYTF
TRBV28,TRBJ1-5,CAISLWGSGQPQHF
TRBV6-1,TRBJ1-1,CASSEGAENTEAFF
TRBV30,TRBJ1-5,CAWSVGQWNQPQHF
TRBV7-9,TRBJ1-2,CASSPFWEDGYTF
TRBV20-1,TRBJ2-5,CSARESGGYQETQYF
TRBV2,TRBJ1-2,CASSGTGAYSSYGYTF
TRBV20-1,TRBJ1-1,CSAPSGARVSEAFF
TRBV7-3,TRBJ2-7,CASSLNGGREQYF
TRBV5-8,TRBJ1-5,CASSPRGQNQPQHF
TRBV6-5,TRBJ1-2,CASSYLGQGAIGYTF
TRBV5-1,TRBJ1-3,CASSVGQGAGNTIYF
TRBV7-2,TRBJ2-5,CASSLRTVIQETQYF